This note documents a single T cell receptor (beta chain) sequence. Produced via immunoSEQ multiplex PCR; TCRdb's table is partial and in-frame only. The sample yields roughly 100,000 clones, about 88% seen once. This entry is derived from a study of control samples from healthy donors and cancer patients. The germline V gene encodes CDR1 MNHEY and CDR2 SMNVEV (reference sequence). The junction had 20 bases not matched to a gene; V was cut back by 5 bases and J by 7 bases. The CDR3 extends over 18 amino acids. This receptor was taken from a woman aged 45-60 years in good health. The sample comprised blood. This chain connects TRBV27 to TRBJ2-1, with 7 nucleotides matching TRBD2. CDR3 sequence: CASSPFPQYGGRANEQFF. CDR3 nucleotides: TGTGCCAGCAGTCCTTTCCCCCAATATGGCGGGAGAGCAAATGAGCAGTTCTTC.